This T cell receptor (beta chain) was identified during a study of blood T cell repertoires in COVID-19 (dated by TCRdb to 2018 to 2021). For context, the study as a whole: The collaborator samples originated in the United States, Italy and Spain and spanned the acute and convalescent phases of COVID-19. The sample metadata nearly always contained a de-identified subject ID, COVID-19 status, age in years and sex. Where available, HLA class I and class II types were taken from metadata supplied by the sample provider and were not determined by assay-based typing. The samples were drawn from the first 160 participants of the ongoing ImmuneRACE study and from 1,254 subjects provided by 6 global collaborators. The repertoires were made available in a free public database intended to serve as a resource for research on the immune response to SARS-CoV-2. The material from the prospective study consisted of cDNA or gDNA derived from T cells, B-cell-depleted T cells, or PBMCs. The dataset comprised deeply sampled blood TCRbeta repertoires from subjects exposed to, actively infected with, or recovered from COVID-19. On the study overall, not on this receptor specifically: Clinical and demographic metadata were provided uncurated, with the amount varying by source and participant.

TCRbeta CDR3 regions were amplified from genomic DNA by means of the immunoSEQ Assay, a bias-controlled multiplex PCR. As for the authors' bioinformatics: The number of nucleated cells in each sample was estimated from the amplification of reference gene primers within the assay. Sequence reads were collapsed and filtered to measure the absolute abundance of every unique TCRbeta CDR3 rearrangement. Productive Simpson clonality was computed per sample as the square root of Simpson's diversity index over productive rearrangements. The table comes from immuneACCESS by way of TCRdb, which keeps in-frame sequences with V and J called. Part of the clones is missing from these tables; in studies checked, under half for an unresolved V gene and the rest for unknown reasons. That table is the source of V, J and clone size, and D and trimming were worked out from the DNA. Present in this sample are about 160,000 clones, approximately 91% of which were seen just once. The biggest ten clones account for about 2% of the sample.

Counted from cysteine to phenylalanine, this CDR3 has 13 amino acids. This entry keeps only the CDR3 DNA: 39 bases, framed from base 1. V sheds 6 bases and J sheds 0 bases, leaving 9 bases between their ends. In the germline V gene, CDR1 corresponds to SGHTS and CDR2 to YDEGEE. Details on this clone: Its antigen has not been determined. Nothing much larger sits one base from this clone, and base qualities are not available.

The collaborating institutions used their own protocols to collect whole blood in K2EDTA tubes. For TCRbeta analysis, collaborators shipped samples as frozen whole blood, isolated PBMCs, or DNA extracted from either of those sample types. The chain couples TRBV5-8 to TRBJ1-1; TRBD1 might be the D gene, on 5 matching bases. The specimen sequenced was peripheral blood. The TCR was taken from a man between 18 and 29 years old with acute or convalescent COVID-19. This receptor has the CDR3 CASTGYLNTEAFF. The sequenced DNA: TGTGCCAGCACAGGGTACTTGAACACTGAAGCTTTCTTT. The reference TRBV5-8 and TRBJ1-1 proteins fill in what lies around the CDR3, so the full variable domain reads EAGVTQSPTHLIKTRGQQATLRCSPISGHTSVYWYQQALGLGLQFLLWYDEGEERNRGNFPPRFSGRQFPNYSSELNVNALELEDSALYLCASTGYLNTEAFFGQGTRLTVV.